The 2 T cell receptor beta chains reported below all come from one sample, sequenced in a study of T cell responses to AZD1222 COVID-19 vaccine. Sequencing was performed with immunoSEQ multiplex PCR; in TCRdb, only in-frame clones are kept and a portion is missing. The table has 99,000 or so clones, about four fifths seen once. The material was peripheral blood, obtained on day 0 of AZD1222 vaccination. The receptors were gathered from an adult in good health.

The chain carries TRBV5-4 and TRBJ1-6; TRBD1 matches at 10 bases. V trimming: 3 bases; J trimming: 9 bases; junction bases outside the gene matches: 6. The germline gives CDR1 SGHNT, CDR2 YYREEE (reference sequence). The CDR3 loop spans 15 amino acids. CDR3 sequence reads: CASSYGTGESSPLHF. CDR3 DNA sequence: TGTGCCAGCAGCTATGGGACAGGGGAGAGTTCACCCCTCCACTTT.

The CDR3 bases are TGTGCCAGCAGCCGGGTTGGGTCCCCCCAATACAATGAGCAGTTCTTC. It specifies CASSRVGSPQYNEQFF. The genes are TRBV7-9 and TRBJ2-1; D ambiguous. The CDR3 spans 16 residues. Germline loops: CDR1 SEHNR, CDR2 FQNEAQ (reference sequence). Trimming pared 5 bases from V and 4 bases from J, leaving 18 bases between.